Described below is a single T cell receptor beta chain sequence and its context. TCRdb recomputed calls from the RT-PCR reads with MiXCR, one row per CDR3 protein. The table records about 650,000 distinct CDR3 sequences, less than 15% of them present only once. V was shortened by 3 bases and J by 0 bases, with 12 bases between the two germline ends. The CDR3 extends over 16 amino acids. Germline loops: CDR1 ENHRY, CDR2 SYGVKD. The sample originates from a study of response to subunit inactivated influenza vaccine. The receptor's source is a man between 45 and 60 years old who received an inactivated influenza vaccine. The source was PBMCs from blood, collected approximately 15 days before vaccination. The chain couples TRBV10-3 to TRBJ2-1, with D possibly TRBD1 on 6 matching bases. CDR3 sequence: CAISDQGISSYNEQFF. The CDR3 region has the DNA TGTGCCATCAGTGATCAGGGGATTAGCTCCTACAATGAGCAGTTCTTC.